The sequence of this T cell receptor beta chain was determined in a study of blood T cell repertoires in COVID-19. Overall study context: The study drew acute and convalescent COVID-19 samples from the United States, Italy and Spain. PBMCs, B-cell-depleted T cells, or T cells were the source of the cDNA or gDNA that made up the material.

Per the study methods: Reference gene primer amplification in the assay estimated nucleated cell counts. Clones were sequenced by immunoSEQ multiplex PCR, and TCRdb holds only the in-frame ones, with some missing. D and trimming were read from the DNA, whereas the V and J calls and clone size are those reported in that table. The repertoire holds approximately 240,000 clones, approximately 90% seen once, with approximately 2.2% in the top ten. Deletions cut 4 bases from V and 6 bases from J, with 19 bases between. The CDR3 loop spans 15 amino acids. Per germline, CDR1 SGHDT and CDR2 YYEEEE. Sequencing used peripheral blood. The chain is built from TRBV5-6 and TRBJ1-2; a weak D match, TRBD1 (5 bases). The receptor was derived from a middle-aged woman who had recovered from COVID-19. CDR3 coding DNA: TGTGCCAGCAGCCCAGAACGACAGAGATTTGATGGCTACACCTTC. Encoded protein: CASSPERQRFDGYTF.